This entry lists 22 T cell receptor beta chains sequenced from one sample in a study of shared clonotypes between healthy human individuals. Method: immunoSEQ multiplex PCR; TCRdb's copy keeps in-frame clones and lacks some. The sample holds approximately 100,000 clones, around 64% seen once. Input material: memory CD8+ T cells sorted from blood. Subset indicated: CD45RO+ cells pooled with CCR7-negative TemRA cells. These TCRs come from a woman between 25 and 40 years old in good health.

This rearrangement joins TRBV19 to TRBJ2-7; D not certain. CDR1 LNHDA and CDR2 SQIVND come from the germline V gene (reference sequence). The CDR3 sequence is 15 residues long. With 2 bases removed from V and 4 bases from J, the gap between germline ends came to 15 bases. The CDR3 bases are TGTGCCAGTAGTATATTGATAGGACGGCGGTACGAGCAGTACTTC. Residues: CASSILIGRRYEQYF.

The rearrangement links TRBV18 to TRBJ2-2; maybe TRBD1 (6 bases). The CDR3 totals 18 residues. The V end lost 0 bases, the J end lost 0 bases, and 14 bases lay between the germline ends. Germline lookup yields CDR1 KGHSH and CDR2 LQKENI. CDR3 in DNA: TGTGCCAGCTCACCACCAGGGGTTACAGGGACGAACACCGGGGAGCTGTTTTTT. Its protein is CASSPPGVTGTNTGELFF.

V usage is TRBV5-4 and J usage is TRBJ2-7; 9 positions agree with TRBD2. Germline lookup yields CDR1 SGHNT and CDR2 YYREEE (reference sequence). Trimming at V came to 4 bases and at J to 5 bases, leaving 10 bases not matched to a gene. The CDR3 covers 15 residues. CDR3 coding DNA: TGTGCCAGCAGCGAGGGGGCCGGGACTAGCCACGAGCAGTACTTC. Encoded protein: CASSEGAGTSHEQYF.

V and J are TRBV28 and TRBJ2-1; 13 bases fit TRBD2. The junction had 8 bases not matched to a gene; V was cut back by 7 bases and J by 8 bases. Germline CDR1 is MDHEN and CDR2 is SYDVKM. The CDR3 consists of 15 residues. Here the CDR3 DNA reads TGTGCCAGCAATCTACTAGCGGGAGGGGGGGATGAGCAGTTCTTC. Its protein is CASNLLAGGGDEQFF. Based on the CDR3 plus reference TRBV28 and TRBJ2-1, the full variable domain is DVKVTQSSRYLVKRTGEKVFLECVQDMDHENMFWYRQDPGLGLRLIYFSYDVKMKEKGDIPEGYSVSREKKERFSLILESASTNQTSMYLCASNLLAGGGDEQFFGPGTRLTVL.

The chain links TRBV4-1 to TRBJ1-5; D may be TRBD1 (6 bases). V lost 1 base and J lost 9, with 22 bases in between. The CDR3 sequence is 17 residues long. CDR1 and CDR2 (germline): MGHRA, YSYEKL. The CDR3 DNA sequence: TGCGCCAGCAGCCAAGGCCAGGACAGTATAGCGAGAGGGCCCCAGCATTTT. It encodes CASSQGQDSIARGPQHF.

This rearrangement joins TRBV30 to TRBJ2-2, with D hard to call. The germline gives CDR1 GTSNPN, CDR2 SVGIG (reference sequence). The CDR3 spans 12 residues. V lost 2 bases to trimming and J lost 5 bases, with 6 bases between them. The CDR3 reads CAWSWRTGELFF. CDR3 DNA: TGTGCCTGGAGTTGGCGGACCGGGGAGCTGTTTTTT.

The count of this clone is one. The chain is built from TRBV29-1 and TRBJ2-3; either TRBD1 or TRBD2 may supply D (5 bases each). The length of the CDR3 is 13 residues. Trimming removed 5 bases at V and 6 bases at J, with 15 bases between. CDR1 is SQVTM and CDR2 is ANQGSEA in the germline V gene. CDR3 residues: CSVSRGVTDTQYF. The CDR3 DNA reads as TGCAGCGTTTCTAGGGGAGTCACGGATACGCAGTATTTT.

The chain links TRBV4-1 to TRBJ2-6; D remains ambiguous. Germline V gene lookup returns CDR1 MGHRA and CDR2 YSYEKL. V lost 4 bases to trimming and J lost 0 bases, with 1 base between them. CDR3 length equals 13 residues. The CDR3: CASSRSGANVLTF. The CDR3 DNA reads TGCGCCAGCAGCCGCTCTGGGGCCAACGTCCTGACTTTC.

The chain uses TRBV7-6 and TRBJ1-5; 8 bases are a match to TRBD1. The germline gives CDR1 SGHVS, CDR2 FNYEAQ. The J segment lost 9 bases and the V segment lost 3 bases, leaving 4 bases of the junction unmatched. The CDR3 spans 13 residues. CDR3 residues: CASSLGQDRPQHF. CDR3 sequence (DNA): TGTGCCAGCAGCTTGGGACAGGATCGGCCCCAGCATTTT.

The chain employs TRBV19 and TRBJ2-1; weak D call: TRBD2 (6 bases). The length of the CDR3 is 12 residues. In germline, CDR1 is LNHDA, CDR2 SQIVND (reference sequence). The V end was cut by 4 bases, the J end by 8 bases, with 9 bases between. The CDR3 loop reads CASSTSGDEQFF. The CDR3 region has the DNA TGTGCCAGTAGTACATCGGGGGATGAGCAGTTCTTC. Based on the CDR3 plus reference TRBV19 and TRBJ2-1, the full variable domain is DGGITQSPKYLFRKEGQNVTLSCEQNLNHDAMYWYRQDPGQGLRLIYYSQIVNDFQKGDIAEGYSVSREKKESFPLTVTSAQKNPTAFYLCASSTSGDEQFFGPGTRLTVL.

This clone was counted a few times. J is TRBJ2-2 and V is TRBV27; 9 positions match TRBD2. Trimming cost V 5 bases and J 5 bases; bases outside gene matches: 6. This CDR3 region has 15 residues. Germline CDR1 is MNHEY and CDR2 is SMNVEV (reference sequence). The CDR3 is CASSIGSGGTGELFF. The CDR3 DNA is TGTGCCAGCAGTATCGGTAGCGGGGGAACCGGGGAGCTGTTTTTT.

The CDR3 spells CSVVVGNYGYTF. The CDR3 bases are TGCAGCGTTGTTGTGGGGAACTATGGCTACACCTTC. The rearrangement uses TRBV29-1 and TRBJ1-2; D unresolved. The CDR3 has 12 amino acids. CDR1 and CDR2 (germline): SQVTM, ANQGSEA. Trimming took 4 bases from V and 2 from J, leaving 8 bases between them.

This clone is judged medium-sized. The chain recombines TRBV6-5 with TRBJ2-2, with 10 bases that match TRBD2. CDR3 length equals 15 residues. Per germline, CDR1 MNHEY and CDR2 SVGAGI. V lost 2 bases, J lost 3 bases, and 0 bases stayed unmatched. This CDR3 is CASSYGTSDTGELFF. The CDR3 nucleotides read TGTGCCAGCAGTTACGGGACTAGCGACACCGGGGAGCTGTTTTTT.

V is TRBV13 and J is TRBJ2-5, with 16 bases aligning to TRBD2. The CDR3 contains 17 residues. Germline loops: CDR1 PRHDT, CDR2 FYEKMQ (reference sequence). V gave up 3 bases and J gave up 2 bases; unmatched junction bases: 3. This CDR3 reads CASSFAGLAGGQETQYF. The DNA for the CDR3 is TGTGCCAGCAGCTTCGCGGGACTAGCGGGAGGGCAAGAGACCCAGTACTTC.

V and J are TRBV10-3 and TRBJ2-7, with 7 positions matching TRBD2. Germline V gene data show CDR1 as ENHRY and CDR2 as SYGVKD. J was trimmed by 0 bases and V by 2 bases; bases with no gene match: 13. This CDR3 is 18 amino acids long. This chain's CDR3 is CAISERTITSVSSYEQYF. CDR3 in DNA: TGTGCCATCAGTGAGCGTACAATTACTAGCGTTAGCTCCTACGAGCAGTACTTC.

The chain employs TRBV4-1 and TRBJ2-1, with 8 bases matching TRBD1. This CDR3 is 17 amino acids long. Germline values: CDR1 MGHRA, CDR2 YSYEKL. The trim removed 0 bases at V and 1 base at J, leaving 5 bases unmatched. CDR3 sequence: CASSQDPQGVSYNEQFF. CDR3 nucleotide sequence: TGCGCCAGCAGCCAAGACCCACAGGGGGTTTCCTACAATGAGCAGTTCTTC.

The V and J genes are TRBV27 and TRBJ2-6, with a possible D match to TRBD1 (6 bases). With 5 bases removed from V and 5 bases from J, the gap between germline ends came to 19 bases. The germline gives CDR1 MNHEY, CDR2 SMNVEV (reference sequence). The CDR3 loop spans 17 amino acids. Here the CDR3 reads CASSPGTFLPWANVLTF. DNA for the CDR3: TGTGCCAGCAGTCCAGGGACATTCTTACCTTGGGCCAACGTCCTGACTTTC.

DNA of the CDR3: TGTGCCAGCAGACTACAGGGCCCAGATACGCAGTATTTT. Amino acids: CASRLQGPDTQYF. The rearrangement links TRBV6-1 to TRBJ2-3; maybe TRBD1 (6 bases). The CDR3 has 13 residues. Per the germline V gene, CDR1 is MNHNS and CDR2 is SASEGT. V was pared by 6 bases and J by 4 bases, with 11 bases between.

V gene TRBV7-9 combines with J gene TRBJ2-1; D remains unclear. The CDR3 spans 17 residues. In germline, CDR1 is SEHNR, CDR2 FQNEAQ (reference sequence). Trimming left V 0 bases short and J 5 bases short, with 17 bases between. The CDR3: CASSLAPGRHGDNEQFF. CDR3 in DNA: TGTGCCAGCAGCTTAGCGCCCGGACGCCATGGGGACAATGAGCAGTTCTTC.

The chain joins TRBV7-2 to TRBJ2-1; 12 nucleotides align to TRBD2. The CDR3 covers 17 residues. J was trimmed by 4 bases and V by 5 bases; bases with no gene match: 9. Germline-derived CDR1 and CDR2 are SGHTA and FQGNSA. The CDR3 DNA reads TGTGCCAGCAGCGTTACTAGCGGGAGGCCCCCTTACAATGAGCAGTTCTTC. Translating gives CASSVTSGRPPYNEQFF.

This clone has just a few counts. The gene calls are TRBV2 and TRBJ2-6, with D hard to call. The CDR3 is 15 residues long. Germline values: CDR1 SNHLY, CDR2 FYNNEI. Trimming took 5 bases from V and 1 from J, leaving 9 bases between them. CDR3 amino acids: CASSSTESGANVLTF. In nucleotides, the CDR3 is TGTGCCAGCAGTAGTACAGAGTCTGGGGCCAACGTCCTGACTTTC.

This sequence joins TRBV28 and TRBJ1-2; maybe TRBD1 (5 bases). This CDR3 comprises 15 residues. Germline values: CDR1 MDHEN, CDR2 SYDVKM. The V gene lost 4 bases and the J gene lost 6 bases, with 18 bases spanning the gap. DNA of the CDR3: TGTGCCAGCAGTTCCGCGATGGGGGGAGGTCATGGCTACACCTTC. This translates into CASSSAMGGGHGYTF.